Shown below are 14 T cell receptor beta chains from a single sample sequenced in a study of T cell repertoires in cytomegalovirus infection. TCRdb processed the reads anew with MiXCR; each CDR3 protein has one entry. The table includes more than 110,000 distinct CDR3 sequences, around 32% detected once. These receptors' antigens are unknown. The sample was CD8+ T cells from cultured PBMCs, taken from culture after CMV antigen stimulation. These receptors were obtained from a human donor in good health (CMV status not recorded). Some clones in this sample may be carry-over from other donors' samples.

The chain combines TRBV6-5 with TRBJ2-7; TRBD1 aligns across 9 bases. The junction had 4 bases not matched to a gene; V was cut back by 4 bases and J by 3 bases. The CDR3 is 14 amino acids. Looked up from germline, CDR1 is MNHEY and CDR2 is SVGAGI. The CDR3 here is CASSSRDRDYEQYF. The CDR3 DNA is TGTGCCAGCAGTTCCCGGGACAGGGACTACGAGCAGTACTTC.

Only a few counts were recorded for this clonotype. The chain employs TRBV12-3 or TRBV12-4 and TRBJ2-7, with D perhaps TRBD1 or TRBD2 (5 bases each). The length of the CDR3 is 14 residues. V was pared by 6 bases and J by 3 bases, with 15 bases between. CDR3: CASSFSGTFYEQYF. Written as DNA, the CDR3 is TGTGCCAGCAGCTTCTCCGGGACCTTCTACGAGCAGTACTTC.

This clonotype was recorded many times. The chain combines TRBV4-1 with TRBJ2-1, with a weak D call TRBD2 (6 bases). This CDR3 has 13 amino acids. Germline CDR1 is MGHRA and CDR2 is YSYEKL. Trimming removed 3 bases at V and 5 bases at J, with 8 bases between. The CDR3 spells CASSHSGNNEQFF. CDR3 sequence (DNA): TGCGCCAGCAGCCATAGCGGAAACAATGAGCAGTTCTTC.

This clonotype was detected ten times or more. The chain recombines TRBV4-1 with TRBJ1-2; the D is unclear. This CDR3 is built from 14 residues. Germline-derived CDR1 and CDR2 are MGHRA and YSYEKL. V lost 0 bases and J 6 bases, leaving 11 bases between the germline ends. The CDR3 bases are TGCGCCAGCAGCCAAGACCCGGGGAGTGATGGCTACACCTTC. Its protein is CASSQDPGSDGYTF.

The V gene is TRBV27, the J gene TRBJ1-2; tentatively, D is TRBD1 (6 bases). The CDR3 spans 13 residues. Germline V CDR1 and CDR2: MNHEY, SMNVEV (reference sequence). V was shortened by 4 bases and J by 3 bases, with 9 bases between the two germline ends. This chain's CDR3 is CASSSGADYGYTF. CDR3 sequence (DNA): TGTGCCAGCAGTTCAGGGGCAGACTATGGCTACACCTTC.

The sample holds a few counts of this clonotype. The gene calls are TRBV6-6 and TRBJ1-1; D not resolved. V was trimmed by 4 bases and J by 8 bases, leaving 5 bases between them. CDR1 and CDR2 (germline): MNHNY, SVGAGI (reference sequence). CDR3 length: 10 residues. The CDR3 spells CASSSGEAFF. The CDR3 coding sequence is TGTGCCAGCAGTTCGGGGGAAGCTTTCTTT.

The chain recombines TRBV12-3 or TRBV12-4 with TRBJ2-5; tentatively, D is TRBD2 (5 bases). The V end lost 7 bases, the J end lost 5 bases, and 17 bases lay between the germline ends. This CDR3 spans 14 amino acids. The CDR3 loop reads CASIEGHPGETQYF. The CDR3 DNA follows: TGTGCCAGCATCGAGGGCCACCCTGGGGAGACCCAGTACTTC.

This clonotype was seen more than once but under ten times. V and J are TRBV19 and TRBJ1-5; D remains unclear. V was trimmed by 4 bases and J by 6 bases, leaving 10 bases between them. The CDR3 runs 13 residues. Germline CDR1 is LNHDA and CDR2 is SQIVND (reference sequence). As DNA, the CDR3 is TGTGCCAGTAGTACCGGGGTGGGTCAGCCCCAGCATTTT. This gives the protein CASSTGVGQPQHF.

With regard to this clonotype: Since a much larger clone is just one base distant, this may be a read error. This chain connects TRBV7-8 to TRBJ1-2, with D unresolved. This CDR3 spans 16 amino acids. CDR1 is SGHVS and CDR2 is FQNEAQ in the germline V gene. This chain's CDR3 is CARSLEILDGNLGYTF. CDR3 nucleotides: TGTGCCCGCAGCTTAGAGATCTTAGACGGAAACTTAGGCTACACCTTC.

The V gene is TRBV6-5, the J gene TRBJ1-1, with D uncertain. The V and J ends lost 8 bases and 0 bases respectively, with 13 bases between them. Germline V gives CDR1 MNHEY, CDR2 SVGAGI. The CDR3 totals 14 residues. In nucleotides, the CDR3 is TGTGCCAGCTCTGGGGTGGGCATGAACACTGAAGCTTTCTTT. This codes for CASSGVGMNTEAFF.

This clonotype has more than one count but fewer than ten. The J gene is TRBJ2-4, the V gene TRBV4-1, with 7 bases matching TRBD1. Germline CDR1 and CDR2: MGHRA and YSYEKL. The junction had 9 bases not matched to a gene; V was cut back by 1 base and J by 6 bases. This CDR3 comprises 16 residues. In DNA form, the CDR3 reads TGCGCCAGCAGCCAAGGGGCAGGGGGTTGGGGAAACATTCAGTACTTC. It codes for CASSQGAGGWGNIQYF.

The chain links TRBV19 to TRBJ1-1; possible D gene TRBD1, 5 bases. The CDR3 loop spans 13 amino acids. The germline V gene encodes CDR1 LNHDA and CDR2 SQIVND (reference sequence). V was shortened by 10 bases and J by 3 bases, with 15 bases between the two germline ends. CDR3: CATEGAFDTEAFF. CDR3 in DNA: TGTGCCACGGAAGGGGCGTTTGACACTGAAGCTTTCTTT. The variable domain in full, completed from reference TRBV19 and TRBJ1-1, reads DGGITQSPKYLFRKEGQNVTLSCEQNLNHDAMYWYRQDPGQGLRLIYYSQIVNDFQKGDIAEGYSVSREKKESFPLTVTSAQKNPTAFYLCATEGAFDTEAFFGQGTRLTVV.

This clonotype has a handful of counts. The rearrangement joins TRBV2 to TRBJ1-2, with D possibly matching TRBD1 (5 bases). Trimming left V 10 bases short and J 5 bases short, with 26 bases between. Germline V lookup: CDR1 SNHLY, CDR2 FYNNEI. CDR3 length equals 16 residues. CDR3 residues: CATRGPPQGSEYGYTF. DNA of the CDR3: TGTGCCACCCGAGGGCCACCTCAGGGATCTGAATATGGCTACACCTTC.

The chain employs TRBV11-2 and TRBJ1-1; 10 nucleotides agree with TRBD1. Germline CDR1 is SGHAT and CDR2 is FQNNGV. V lost 5 bases to trimming and J lost 0 bases; unmatched junction nucleotides: 6. The CDR3 has 16 residues. Written as DNA, the CDR3 is TGTGCCAGCAGCCACGGACAGGGGGGTTTGAACACTGAAGCTTTCTTT. This encodes CASSHGQGGLNTEAFF.